Given below is one T cell receptor (beta chain) in context. Its antigen is still unknown. This specimen comes from a study of a mutant IDH1 vaccine in newly diagnosed glioma. Findings and limits, study-wide: The occurrence of vaccine-induced immune responses was seen in around 94% of patients.

Regarding time point: week 35, safety follow-up. Topical imiquimod was applied with each vaccine dose, which held 300 ug of mutant IDH1 20-mer peptide. Donor diagnoses consisted of new WHO grade 3 or 4 IDH1-mutant, ATRX-lost astrocytomas. The data were produced by immunoSEQ multiplex PCR, yet TCRdb's version contains in-frame clones alone and is incomplete. The sample yields about 27,000 clones, over 60% seen once. Germline lookup yields CDR1 SGHRS and CDR2 YFSETQ. The CDR3 runs to 15 residues. V was trimmed by 0 bases and J by 0 bases, leaving 7 bases between them. The rearrangement uses TRBV5-1 and TRBJ1-5; no clear D. The receptor was isolated from a man aged 45-65 years with glioma. The sample in question was PBMCs, obtained from a glioma patient whose treatment included an IDH1 peptide vaccine. The CDR3 DNA reads as TGCGCCAGCAGCTTGGCTGGGTATAGCAATCAGCCCCAGCATTTT. Translating gives CASSLAGYSNQPQHF.